This TCR beta chain derives from a study of blood T cell repertoires in COVID-19. Background on the study: Acute-phase and convalescent COVID-19 samples originated in the United States, Italy and Spain. Sources were T cells, B-cell-depleted T cells, or PBMCs; the material itself was cDNA or gDNA.

With 4 bases removed from V and 0 bases from J, the gap between germline ends came to 14 bases. Germline CDR1 SGHRS, CDR2 YFSETQ. The CDR3 length is 16 residues. As originally analysed: Estimates of nucleated cell counts were drawn from the amplification of reference gene primers. Assay used: immunoSEQ multiplex PCR; TCRdb lists only in-frame clones, some missing. From that table come the V and J calls and clone size; the DNA was used to work out D and trimming. Here the sample spans about 290,000 clones, around four fifths being singletons. The sequence derives from a woman between 45 and 65 years old with active or convalescent COVID-19. V is TRBV5-1 and J is TRBJ1-5; D call uncertain. The sequenced sample consisted of peripheral blood. The CDR3 sequence: CASSPMGRNSNQPQHF. The DNA for the CDR3 is TGCGCCAGCAGCCCCATGGGCAGGAATAGCAATCAGCCCCAGCATTTT.